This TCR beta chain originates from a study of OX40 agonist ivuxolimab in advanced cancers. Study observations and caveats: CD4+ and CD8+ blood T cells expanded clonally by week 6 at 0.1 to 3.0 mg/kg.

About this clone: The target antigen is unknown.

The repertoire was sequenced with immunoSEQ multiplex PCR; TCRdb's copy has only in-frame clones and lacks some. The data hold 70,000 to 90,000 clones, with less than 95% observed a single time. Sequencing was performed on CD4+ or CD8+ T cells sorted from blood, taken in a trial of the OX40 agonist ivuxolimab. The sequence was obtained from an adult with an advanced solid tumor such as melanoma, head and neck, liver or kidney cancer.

For the CDR3, the DNA is TGTGCCAGCAGCCAAGGACAGGGGCTTTATCAGCCCCAGCATTTT. Translating gives CASSQGQGLYQPQHF. The J gene is TRBJ1-5, the V gene TRBV28; 9 bases fit TRBD1. J gave up 5 bases and V 6 bases, and 8 bases lay outside the gene matches. Germline CDR1 and CDR2: MDHEN and SYDVKM. The length of the CDR3 is 15 residues.